The sequence of this T cell receptor (beta chain) was determined in a study of cytomegalovirus exposure and HLA in healthy donors. The PCR made use of 60 Vbeta and 13 Jbeta primers. Assay: immunoSEQ multiplex PCR; the TCRdb copy retains only in-frame clones and omits some. The repertoire holds roughly 55,000 clones, with 81% as singletons. Study-level results: Owing to their indistinguishability, certain V segments, notably TRBV6-2 and TRBV6-3, were excluded. According to reports, the classifier identified cytomegalovirus status with high specificity and sensitivity.

With V trimmed by 0 bases and J by 3 bases, 7 bases remained unmatched. This CDR3 is 16 amino acids long. Germline loops: CDR1 MNHEY, CDR2 SVGAGI. Of note for this clone: Its antigen is not known.

Input material: PBMCs. The J gene is TRBJ2-7, the V gene TRBV6-5; 8 bases fit TRBD1. This clonotype was sampled from a boy younger than 18 in good health and CMV-seropositive. The DNA of the CDR3 is TGTGCCAGCAGTTACTCCACCGGGACAGGATTCTACGAGCAGTACTTC. It encodes CASSYSTGTGFYEQYF.